This paragraph covers one T cell receptor beta chain sequence. This sample was included in a study of blood T cell repertoires in COVID-19. Looking at the study overall: Either two negative PCRs, clearance, or symptom resolution qualified Cohort 3 donors as recovered. Acute and convalescent COVID-19 samples came from the United States, Italy and Spain.

The germline gives CDR1 LNHDA, CDR2 SQIVND (reference sequence). The CDR3 is 14 residues long. Trimming took off 1 base at V and 1 base at J, with 7 bases between the two ends. Study processing details: Quantification of nucleated cells was approximated via reference gene primer amplification. The table came from immunoSEQ multiplex PCR; TCRdb's copy has only in-frame clones and leaves some out. The V and J calls and clone size come from that table; D and trimming were worked out from the DNA. The profile covers about 150,000 clones, with approximately 79% appearing a single time and over 15% taken by the ten largest. The age range of participants was 18 to 89 years, with residence in under 30 US areas.

Sample: PBMCs or T cells enriched from blood (not recorded which). The receptor was isolated from a woman in her 70s in a cohort exposed to, infected with or recovered from COVID-19 (not recorded which). The rearrangement links TRBV19 to TRBJ1-2, with TRBD1 as a possible D gene (5 bases). CDR3 sequence: CASSIGDSNYGYTF. The CDR3 nucleotides are TGTGCCAGTAGTATAGGAGACAGTAACTATGGCTACACCTTC.